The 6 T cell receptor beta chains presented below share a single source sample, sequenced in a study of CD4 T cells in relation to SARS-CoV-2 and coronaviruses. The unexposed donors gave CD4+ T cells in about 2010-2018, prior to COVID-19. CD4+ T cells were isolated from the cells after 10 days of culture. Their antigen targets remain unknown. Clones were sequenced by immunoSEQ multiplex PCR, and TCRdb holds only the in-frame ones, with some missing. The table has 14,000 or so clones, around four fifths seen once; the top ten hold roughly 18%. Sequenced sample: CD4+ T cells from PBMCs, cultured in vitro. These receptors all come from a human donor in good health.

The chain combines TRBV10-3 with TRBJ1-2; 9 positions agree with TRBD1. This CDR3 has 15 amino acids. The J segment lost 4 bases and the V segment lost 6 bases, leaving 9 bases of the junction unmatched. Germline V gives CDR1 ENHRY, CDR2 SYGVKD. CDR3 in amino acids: CAIRDRDREGYGYTF. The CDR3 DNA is TGTGCCATCAGAGACCGGGACAGGGAAGGCTATGGCTACACCTTC.

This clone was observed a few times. DNA for the CDR3: TGTGCCTGGAGTGTAGGGGAACCGGGAGAGCAGTACTTC. Encoded protein: CAWSVGEPGEQYF. The V and J genes are TRBV30 and TRBJ2-7; D tentatively fits TRBD1 or TRBD2 (5 bases each). The V end was cut by 0 bases, the J end by 7 bases, with 13 bases between. The CDR3 covers 13 residues. The germline V gene has CDR1 GTSNPN and CDR2 SVGIG (reference sequence).

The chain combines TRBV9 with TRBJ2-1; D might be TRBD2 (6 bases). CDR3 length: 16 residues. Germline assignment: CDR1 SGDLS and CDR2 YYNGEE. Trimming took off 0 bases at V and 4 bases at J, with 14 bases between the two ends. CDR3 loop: CASSVGISGAYNEQFF. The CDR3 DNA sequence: TGTGCCAGCAGCGTAGGAATTAGCGGCGCGTACAATGAGCAGTTCTTC.

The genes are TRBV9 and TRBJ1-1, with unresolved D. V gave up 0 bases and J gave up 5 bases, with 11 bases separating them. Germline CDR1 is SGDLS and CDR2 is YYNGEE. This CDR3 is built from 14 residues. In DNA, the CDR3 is TGTGCCAGCAGCGTAGATCTGGGGTTAACTGAAGCTTTCTTT. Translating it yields CASSVDLGLTEAFF. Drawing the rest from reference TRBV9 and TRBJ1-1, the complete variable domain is DSGVTQTPKHLITATGQRVTLRCSPRSGDLSVYWYQQSLDQGLQFLIQYYNGEERAKGNILERFSAQQFPDLHSELNLSSLELGDSALYFCASSVDLGLTEAFFGQGTRLTVV.

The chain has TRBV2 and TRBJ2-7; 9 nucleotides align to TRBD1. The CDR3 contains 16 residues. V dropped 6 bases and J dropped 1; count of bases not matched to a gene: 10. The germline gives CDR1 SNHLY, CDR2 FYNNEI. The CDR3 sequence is CASRTPGQGQSYEQYF. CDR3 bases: TGTGCCAGCAGGACCCCGGGACAGGGACAATCCTACGAGCAGTACTTC.

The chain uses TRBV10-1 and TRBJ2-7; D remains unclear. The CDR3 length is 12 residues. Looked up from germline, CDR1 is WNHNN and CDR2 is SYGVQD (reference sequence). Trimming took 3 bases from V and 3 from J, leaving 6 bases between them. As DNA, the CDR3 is TGCGCCAGCAGTGACACAAACTACGAGCAGTACTTC. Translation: CASSDTNYEQYF.